A single sample is the source of the 13 T cell receptor beta chains below, sequenced in a study of Ad26.COV2.S vaccination and SARS-CoV-2 variants. The data were produced by immunoSEQ multiplex PCR, yet TCRdb's version contains in-frame clones alone and is incomplete. The sample lists about 390,000 clones, about 90% occurring once. Treatment here: 15 to 20 received Ad26.COV2.S at low or high dose, single or two shots; about 5 received placebo; per-sample allocation not given. Samples analyzed were those drawn on day 63 after the first vaccine or placebo injection. The sequencing used peripheral blood, collected in a trial of Ad26.COV2.S vaccine versus placebo. The receptors originated from a person between 18 and 65 years old who received the Ad26.COV2.S COVID-19 vaccine or a placebo.

The rearrangement links TRBV6-5 to TRBJ2-7; weak D call: TRBD2 (5 bases). CDR1 and CDR2 from the germline V gene are MNHEY and SVGAGI. CDR3 length equals 14 residues. V lost 0 bases, J lost 5 bases, and 11 bases lay in between. The CDR3 sequence: CASSYSPSQNEQYF. The CDR3 DNA reads as TGTGCCAGCAGTTACTCGCCTAGCCAAAACGAGCAGTACTTC.

The chain combines TRBV24-1 with TRBJ1-1; D is possibly TRBD1 (5 bases). The CDR3 loop spans 13 amino acids. Germline-derived CDR1 and CDR2 are KGHDR and SFDVKD. V was pared by 10 bases and J by 2 bases, with 13 bases between. CDR3: CATRDGGNTEAFF. Here the CDR3 DNA reads TGTGCCACACGGGACGGTGGTAACACTGAAGCTTTCTTT.

This sequence joins TRBV11-2 and TRBJ2-5; no definite D call. The CDR3 has 11 residues. Germline CDR1 is SGHAT and CDR2 is FQNNGV. The V and J ends lost 3 bases and 4 bases respectively, with 3 bases between them. In DNA form, the CDR3 reads TGTGCCAGCAGCTTGTCAGAGACCCAGTACTTC. Its protein is CASSLSETQYF.

The CDR3 DNA is TGTGCCAGCAGTTACTCGACCCGGACAGGGTTCGACACCGGGGAGCTGTTTTTT. This codes for CASSYSTRTGFDTGELFF. The chain couples TRBV6-2 or TRBV6-3 to TRBJ2-2; TRBD1 aligns across 8 bases. The V gene's germline CDR1 is MNHEY and CDR2 SVGEGT. V shed 0 bases, J shed 3 bases, and the junction held 9 bases outside the gene matches. The CDR3 is 18 residues long.

This clone showed up just once. The J gene is TRBJ2-1, the V gene TRBV3-1 (or the pseudogene TRBV3-2); D remains unclear. The CDR3 is 16 residues long. From germline, CDR1 is LGHDT and CDR2 YNNKEL (reference sequence). Trimming took off 0 bases at V and 6 bases at J, with 15 bases between the two ends. Here the CDR3 DNA reads TGTGCCAGCAGCCAAGACCTCACCCTTAATCCCAATGAGCAGTTCTTC. This translates into CASSQDLTLNPNEQFF.

The chain is built from TRBV7-2 and TRBJ2-4, with D possibly matching TRBD2 (7 bases). The CDR3 spans 17 residues. CDR1 and CDR2 from the germline V gene are SGHTA and FQGNSA. The germline V and J ends were trimmed by 0 bases and 8 bases, with 20 bases remaining between them. The CDR3 DNA is TGTGCCAGCAGCTTAGCGGTTTGGAGGGGGGGCTCACACATTCAGTACTTC. Amino acid sequence: CASSLAVWRGGSHIQYF.

The V call is TRBV28, the J call TRBJ2-2, with TRBD2 matching 9 bases. Looked up from germline, CDR1 is MDHEN and CDR2 is SYDVKM. Losses at the gene ends were 10 bases for V and 4 bases for J; bases not matched to a gene: 10. CDR3 length: 15 residues. This CDR3 is CATAGTSFSTGELFF. CDR3 bases: TGTGCCACCGCGGGGACTAGCTTTAGCACCGGGGAGCTGTTTTTT.

The chain links TRBV7-8 to TRBJ1-5; no clear D. Germline CDR1 and CDR2: SGHVS and FQNEAQ. The CDR3 extends over 13 amino acids. V lost 2 bases and J 5 bases, leaving 7 bases between the germline ends. This CDR3 reads CASSLSGDQPQHF. The CDR3, as DNA: TGTGCCAGCAGCTTAAGTGGGGATCAGCCCCAGCATTTT.

This sequence joins TRBV2 and TRBJ1-2; 8 bases map to TRBD1. The trim removed 3 bases at V and 5 bases at J, leaving 5 bases unmatched. This CDR3 region has 14 residues. Germline V gene data show CDR1 as SNHLY and CDR2 as FYNNEI. In nucleotides, the CDR3 is TGTGCCAGCAGTGAGGACAGGGAGGTTTATGGCTACACCTTC. Its translation is CASSEDREVYGYTF.

This clone was detected a few times. The rearrangement joins TRBV19 to TRBJ1-1; no reliable D call. The V end was cut by 3 bases, the J end by 1 base, with 9 bases between. The CDR3 has 14 amino acids. Germline V CDR1 and CDR2: LNHDA, SQIVND (reference sequence). The CDR3 loop is CASSIQATNTEAFF. The CDR3, as DNA: TGTGCCAGTAGTATTCAGGCTACGAACACTGAAGCTTTCTTT. The complete variable domain, with remaining parts taken from reference TRBV19 and TRBJ1-1, reads DGGITQSPKYLFRKEGQNVTLSCEQNLNHDAMYWYRQDPGQGLRLIYYSQIVNDFQKGDIAEGYSVSREKKESFPLTVTSAQKNPTAFYLCASSIQATNTEAFFGQGTRLTVV.

The chain recombines TRBV10-3 with TRBJ1-1; 7 bases fit TRBD1. Germline values: CDR1 ENHRY, CDR2 SYGVKD. The V gene end was trimmed by 6 bases and the J gene end by 0 bases; junction bases not matched to a gene: 4. This CDR3 is 14 amino acids long. CDR3 bases: TGTGCCATCAGCAAAGGGACAGTGAACACTGAAGCTTTCTTT. It is translated as CAISKGTVNTEAFF.

This chain connects TRBV29-1 to TRBJ1-2; 9 bases map to TRBD1. V lost 7 bases to trimming and J lost 5 bases; unmatched junction nucleotides: 11. Germline V gene lookup returns CDR1 SQVTM and CDR2 ANQGSEA. The CDR3 sequence is 14 residues long. The CDR3 coding sequence is TGCAGCGCCGCACTTGGGACAGGGTTGTATGGCTACACCTTC. The encoded protein is CSAALGTGLYGYTF.

This chain joins TRBV3-1 (or the pseudogene TRBV3-2) and TRBJ2-7; no clear D gene. V was clipped by 4 bases and J by 6 bases, with 13 bases between them. The CDR3 extends over 13 amino acids. The germline V gene encodes CDR1 LGHDT and CDR2 YNNKEL (reference sequence). The CDR3 sequence: CASSRAELSEQYF. The DNA for the CDR3 is TGTGCCAGCAGCCGGGCAGAACTGAGCGAGCAGTACTTC.